One sample yielded the 13 T cell receptor beta chains listed below, sequenced in a study of T cell responses to AZD1222 COVID-19 vaccine. Profiled with immunoSEQ multiplex PCR; TCRdb holds only in-frame clones, not every one. The table records hundreds of thousands of clones, 85% to 95% of them present only once. The input for sequencing was peripheral blood, taken 28 days after the second AZD1222 dose. Every receptor here comes from an adult who received the AZD1222 COVID-19 vaccine.

The chain links TRBV11-2 to TRBJ2-1; D is perhaps TRBD2 (6 bases). Per germline, CDR1 SGHAT and CDR2 FQNNGV. V was cut by 2 bases and J by 9 bases, with 8 bases left in between. There are 12 residues in the CDR3. The CDR3 nucleotides are TGTGCCAGCAGCTTACAGGGAGGTGAGCAGTTCTTC. It is translated as CASSLQGGEQFF.

In the case of this clone: In the same sample, other DNA sequences code for this CDR3. The rearrangement uses TRBV28 and TRBJ2-7, with D maybe TRBD1 (5 bases). V shed 2 bases and J shed 2 bases, with 7 bases lying between them. The CDR3 is 13 amino acids. Per the germline V gene, CDR1 is MDHEN and CDR2 is SYDVKM. This chain's CDR3 is CASSLQGTYEQYF. The CDR3, as DNA: TGTGCCAGCAGTTTACAGGGCACCTACGAGCAGTACTTC.

This clone was counted a single time. The chain recombines TRBV19 with TRBJ1-1; perhaps TRBD1 as D (5 bases). Looked up from germline, CDR1 is LNHDA and CDR2 is SQIVND (reference sequence). CDR3 length: 15 residues. V shed 1 base and J shed 1 base, with 10 bases lying between them. This CDR3 is CASSIVPGTNTEAFF. DNA for the CDR3: TGTGCCAGTAGTATAGTACCAGGGACGAACACTGAAGCTTTCTTT.

This sequence joins TRBV19 and TRBJ1-1; D unclear. The CDR3 is 15 residues long. CDR1 is LNHDA and CDR2 is SQIVND in the germline V gene (reference sequence). V lost 2 bases and J 1 base, leaving 11 bases between the germline ends. The CDR3 coding sequence is TGTGCCAGTAGTATATTAAGGACTACGAACACTGAAGCTTTCTTT. It specifies CASSILRTTNTEAFF.

The V call is TRBV2, the J call TRBJ1-1; possible D gene TRBD1, 5 bases. Germline V lookup: CDR1 SNHLY, CDR2 FYNNEI. The CDR3 spans 13 residues. The germline V and J ends were trimmed by 6 bases and 4 bases, with 12 bases remaining between them. The DNA of the CDR3 is TGTGCCAGCAGAGCGGGGGGACCCACTGAAGCTTTCTTT. Its protein is CASRAGGPTEAFF.

The gene calls are TRBV3-1 (or the pseudogene TRBV3-2) and TRBJ2-7; TRBD2 might be the D (6 bases). The V end lost 4 bases, the J end lost 4 bases, and 11 bases lay between the germline ends. This CDR3 has 13 amino acids. Germline V gene lookup returns CDR1 LGHDT and CDR2 YNNKEL (reference sequence). The CDR3: CASSRGTAYEQYF. In DNA, the CDR3 is TGTGCCAGCAGCCGAGGGACTGCGTACGAGCAGTACTTC.

In the case of this clone: The junction shows a germline mismatch at one end, possibly a read error. This chain connects TRBV7-7 to TRBJ1-3; 7 bases line up with TRBD1. Germline V gene lookup returns CDR1 SSHAT and CDR2 FNYEAQ (reference sequence). There are 15 residues in the CDR3. The CDR3 here is CASSQNRGIGNTIYF. Written as DNA, the CDR3 is TGTGCTAGCAGCCAGAACAGGGGAATTGGAAACACCATATATTTT.

The chain carries TRBV2 and TRBJ2-1, with 7 bases identical to TRBD1. Per the germline V gene, CDR1 is SNHLY and CDR2 is FYNNEI. Trimming took 6 bases from V and 5 from J; bases not matched to a gene: 4. The CDR3 is 13 residues long. DNA of the CDR3: TGTGCCAGCAGCACAGGGGTGAACAATGAGCAGTTCTTC. It translates to CASSTGVNNEQFF.

The V gene is TRBV18, the J gene TRBJ1-3; weak D call: TRBD1 (5 bases). V was trimmed by 3 bases and J by 7 bases, leaving 10 bases between them. The CDR3 runs 13 residues. Germline V gene sequence: CDR1 KGHSH, CDR2 LQKENI. The CDR3 DNA is TGTGCCAGCTCACCCGGGACGCCCAACACCATATATTTT. This translates into CASSPGTPNTIYF.

The chain joins TRBV19 to TRBJ2-7, with a tentative D call TRBD2 (5 bases). Germline loops: CDR1 LNHDA, CDR2 SQIVND (reference sequence). This CDR3 comprises 14 residues. V was cut by 2 bases and J by 2 bases, with 10 bases left in between. This chain's CDR3 is CASSIQASTYEQYF. In DNA, the CDR3 is TGTGCCAGTAGTATACAGGCTAGCACCTACGAGCAGTACTTC.

The V gene is TRBV3-1 (or the pseudogene TRBV3-2), the J gene TRBJ1-2; D is uncertain. The V gene's germline CDR1 is LGHDT and CDR2 YNNKEL (reference sequence). The CDR3 extends over 13 amino acids. Trimming shortened V by 3 bases and J by 8 bases, and 13 bases separated the two germline ends. The CDR3 DNA sequence: TGTGCCAGCAGCCAGTCAGAGCTGGGGGGCTACACCTTC. This sequence encodes CASSQSELGGYTF.

DNA for the CDR3: TGTGCCAGCACCGGTCCCTCCACCGGGGAGCTGTTTTTT. Translation: CASTGPSTGELFF. The chain employs TRBV2 and TRBJ2-2; D call uncertain. This CDR3 contains 13 residues. V was clipped by 7 bases and J by 4 bases, with 10 bases between them. Germline CDR1 SNHLY, CDR2 FYNNEI.

This sequence joins TRBV28 and TRBJ1-6, with TRBD1 matching over 7 bases. V gave up 5 bases and J gave up 10 bases; unmatched junction bases: 11. Per the germline V gene, CDR1 is MDHEN and CDR2 is SYDVKM. This CDR3 contains 15 residues. CDR3 sequence reads: CASSPPDRLSSPLHF. CDR3 in DNA: TGTGCCAGCAGTCCCCCGGACAGGTTGAGCTCACCCCTCCACTTT.